This TCR beta chain came from a study of identifying expanded T cells in peripheral blood. No infections or other immune events were documented during collection. Clones were sequenced by immunoSEQ multiplex PCR, and TCRdb holds only the in-frame ones, with some missing. The sample holds approximately 130,000 clones; roughly 82% are singletons and the top ten take 3% to 3.5%. Study findings and constraints: About 1.2 clones differed between technical replicates, versus about 16 and 19 over time. Variance in clone template counts between approximately 2-week samples significantly increased with total template count across all healthy donors.

The count of this clone is one. What it binds is not known. The same CDR3 also results from other DNA sequences found in this sample. The CDR3 totals 13 residues. Germline V gene sequence: CDR1 SGHRS, CDR2 YFSETQ. The ends were cut back, 2 bases at V and 5 bases at J, with 9 bases in the middle. The sample was blood. The TCR sequence derives from a person aged 18 to 69 in good health. This chain connects TRBV5-1 to TRBJ2-3; D might be TRBD1 (6 bases). The CDR3: CASSFPGEDTQYF. The DNA for the CDR3 is TGCGCCAGCAGCTTCCCAGGGGAAGATACGCAGTATTTT.